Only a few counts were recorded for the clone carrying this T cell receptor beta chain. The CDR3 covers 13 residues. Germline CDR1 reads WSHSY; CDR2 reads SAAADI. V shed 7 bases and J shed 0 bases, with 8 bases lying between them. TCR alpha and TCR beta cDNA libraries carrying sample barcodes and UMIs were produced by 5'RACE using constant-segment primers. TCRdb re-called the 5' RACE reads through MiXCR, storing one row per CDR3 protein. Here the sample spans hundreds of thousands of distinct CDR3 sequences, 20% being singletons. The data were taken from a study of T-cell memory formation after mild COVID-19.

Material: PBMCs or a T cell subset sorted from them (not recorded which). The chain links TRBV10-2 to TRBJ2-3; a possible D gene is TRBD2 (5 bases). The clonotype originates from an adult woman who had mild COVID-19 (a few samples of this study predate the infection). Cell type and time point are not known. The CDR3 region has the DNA TGCGCCAGCAAACGGACTAGCACAGATACGCAGTATTTT. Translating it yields CASKRTSTDTQYF.